The 19 T cell receptor beta chains below all came from one sample that was sequenced in a study of blood T cell repertoires in COVID-19. Profiling relied on immunoSEQ multiplex PCR, and the TCRdb table lists in-frame clones only, not all of them. The table has approximately 100,000 clones, about 91% seen once. The sequenced sample was peripheral blood. These TCRs come from a human donor in a cohort sampled during active COVID-19.

The chain links TRBV3-1 (or the pseudogene TRBV3-2) to TRBJ1-5, with TRBD1 identical over 9 bases. Germline V lookup: CDR1 LGHDT, CDR2 YNNKEL (reference sequence). The CDR3 totals 16 residues. Trimming at V came to 3 bases and at J to 0 bases, leaving 3 bases not matched to a gene. This chain's CDR3 is CASSQGQGSSNQPQHF. CDR3 nucleotides: TGTGCCAGCAGCCAGGGACAGGGAAGTAGCAATCAGCCCCAGCATTTT.

Only one count was recorded for this clone. The CDR3 sequence is CASSQREGRGDTQYF. The CDR3 bases are TGTGCCAGCAGCCAGCGGGAGGGCCGTGGGGATACGCAGTATTTT. The chain couples TRBV6-5 to TRBJ2-3; the match to TRBD2 covers 10 bases. Germline assignment: CDR1 MNHEY and CDR2 SVGAGI. There are 15 residues in the CDR3. V lost 6 bases and J lost 6; bases outside the gene matches: 9.

The gene calls are TRBV9 and TRBJ1-6; D not resolved. The V end was cut by 2 bases, the J end by 1 base, with 7 bases between. From germline, CDR1 is SGDLS and CDR2 YYNGEE. CDR3 size: 15 residues. The CDR3 sequence: CASSVGVSYNSPLHF. The CDR3 bases are TGTGCCAGCAGCGTCGGGGTTTCCTATAATTCACCCCTCCACTTT.

About this clone itself: At one boundary the junction diverges from the germline segment, which might be a read error. The chain joins TRBV7-7 to TRBJ2-1; possible D gene TRBD1, 5 bases. The germline V gene has CDR1 SSHAT and CDR2 FNYEAQ (reference sequence). The CDR3 spans 14 residues. The CDR3 DNA is TGTGCTAGCAGCTTAGCCGGACACGCGAATGAGCAGTTCTTC. It translates to CASSLAGHANEQFF.

The rearrangement links TRBV6-2 or TRBV6-3 to TRBJ2-5; unclear D gene. Germline V gene lookup returns CDR1 MNHEY and CDR2 SVGEGT. With 2 bases removed from V and 5 bases from J, the gap between germline ends came to 9 bases. There are 13 residues in the CDR3. The DNA for the CDR3 is TGTGCCAGCAGTTACACCCCCGAGGAGACCCAGTACTTC. Protein product: CASSYTPEETQYF.

V gene TRBV27 combines with J gene TRBJ1-5; possible D gene TRBD1, 5 bases. V was pared by 2 bases and J by 7 bases, with 15 bases between. The length of the CDR3 is 15 residues. Germline V CDR1 and CDR2: MNHEY, SMNVEV (reference sequence). The CDR3 is CASSLGGSRTQPQHF. The DNA of the CDR3 is TGTGCCAGCAGTTTAGGGGGGTCGCGAACACAGCCCCAGCATTTT.

V gene TRBV5-1 combines with J gene TRBJ2-3, with 9 bases lining up with TRBD1. The CDR3 has 15 amino acids. Unmatched junction bases numbered 6, after V lost 4 bases and J lost 3 bases. Germline V gives CDR1 SGHRS, CDR2 YFSETQ. CDR3 DNA sequence: TGCGCCAGCAGCCCCGGACAGGGGTTAACAGATACGCAGTATTTT. Residues: CASSPGQGLTDTQYF.

The chain recombines TRBV15 with TRBJ2-3; no clear D. The CDR3 contains 14 residues. From germline, CDR1 is LNHNV and CDR2 YYDKDF (reference sequence). V lost 0 bases, J lost 0 bases, and 4 bases lay in between. The CDR3 loop reads CATSREYSTDTQYF. Here the CDR3 DNA reads TGTGCCACCAGCAGAGAGTATAGCACAGATACGCAGTATTTT.

The count of this clone is one. The chain carries TRBV11-2 and TRBJ1-2; no reliable D call. Germline loops: CDR1 SGHAT, CDR2 FQNNGV. The CDR3 has 12 residues. The V and J ends lost 5 bases and 5 bases respectively, with 9 bases between them. The CDR3 sequence: CASSPREYGYTF. For the CDR3, the DNA is TGTGCCAGCAGCCCAAGGGAGTATGGCTACACCTTC.

This chain connects TRBV19 to TRBJ2-7; TRBD1 matches at 8 bases. Losses at the gene ends were 3 bases for V and 0 bases for J; bases not matched to a gene: 7. The CDR3 sequence is 16 residues long. Germline CDR1 and CDR2: LNHDA and SQIVND (reference sequence). The CDR3 sequence is CASSISDRGTSYEQYF. The DNA for the CDR3 is TGTGCCAGTAGTATTAGTGACAGGGGAACCTCCTACGAGCAGTACTTC.

This chain joins TRBV7-9 and TRBJ2-3; TRBD2 matches at 7 bases. The CDR3 consists of 15 residues. V lost 4 bases to trimming and J lost 0 bases; unmatched junction nucleotides: 4. CDR1 is SEHNR and CDR2 is FQNEAQ in the germline V gene (reference sequence). The CDR3 is CASSSGGPSTDTQYF. DNA for the CDR3: TGTGCCAGCAGCTCGGGGGGTCCTAGCACAGATACGCAGTATTTT.

The chain joins TRBV10-2 to TRBJ2-7; D possibly corresponds to TRBD1 (6 bases). The germline V gene encodes CDR1 WSHSY and CDR2 SAAADI. There are 13 residues in the CDR3. Trimming cost V 4 bases and J 4 bases, with 11 bases left between them. The CDR3 spells CASSARGRYEQYF. Written as DNA, the CDR3 is TGCGCCAGCAGTGCCAGGGGTAGGTACGAGCAGTACTTC.

This chain links TRBV4-2 with TRBJ2-1; tentatively, D is TRBD2 (5 bases). Germline loops: CDR1 LGHNA, CDR2 YNFKEQ. This CDR3 contains 15 residues. V lost 0 bases, J lost 8 bases, and 14 bases lay in between. The CDR3 loop is CASSQDPHAGDEQFF. In nucleotides, the CDR3 is TGTGCCAGCAGCCAAGATCCCCATGCGGGCGATGAGCAGTTCTTC.

The rearrangement uses TRBV4-2 and TRBJ1-1, with unresolved D. The V gene's germline CDR1 is LGHNA and CDR2 YNFKEQ. This CDR3 comprises 15 residues. V lost 1 base and J 0 bases, leaving 9 bases between the germline ends. CDR3 residues: CASSQVRFMNTEAFF. DNA for the CDR3: TGTGCCAGCAGCCAAGTGAGGTTCATGAACACTGAAGCTTTCTTT.

The chain uses TRBV6-2 or TRBV6-3 and TRBJ2-7; 8 nucleotides match TRBD2. Germline lookup yields CDR1 MNHEY and CDR2 SVGEGT. J was trimmed by 4 bases and V by 4 bases; bases with no gene match: 18. CDR3 length: 18 residues. CDR3 protein: CASSSHPFPRGGGYEQYF. CDR3 nucleotide sequence: TGTGCCAGCAGTTCCCACCCTTTTCCCCGGGGGGGTGGGTACGAGCAGTACTTC.

The V call is TRBV7-9, the J call TRBJ2-7, with D possibly being TRBD1 (6 bases). The CDR3 sequence is 14 residues long. Trimming shortened V by 1 base and J by 3 bases, and 10 bases separated the two germline ends. CDR1 is SEHNR and CDR2 is FQNEAQ in the germline V gene (reference sequence). DNA for the CDR3: TGTGCCAGCAGCTTAGTTGTGGACAGCTACGAGCAGTACTTC. It yields the protein CASSLVVDSYEQYF.

The chain employs TRBV12-2 and TRBJ1-5. TRBV12-2 is reported as a pseudogene. CDR3 length: 17 amino acids. The CDR3 spells CASRFPLRGISNQPQHF. The CDR3 nucleotides read TGTGCAAGTCGCTTCCCCCTCCGGGGGATTAGCAATCAGCCCCAGCATTTT.

The rearrangement links TRBV6-2 or TRBV6-3 to TRBJ1-5; 7 positions agree with TRBD1. This CDR3 spans 16 amino acids. Germline trimming cut 6 bases from V and 1 base from J; bases unmatched to any gene: 9. Germline lookup yields CDR1 MNHEY and CDR2 SVGEGT. CDR3 region: CASSYPRQGSNQPQHF. CDR3 in DNA: TGTGCCAGCAGCTATCCCAGACAGGGAAGCAATCAGCCCCAGCATTTT.

The chain joins TRBV10-3 to TRBJ1-1; tentative D call: TRBD1 (5 bases). V shed 8 bases and J shed 1 base, with 11 bases lying between them. The CDR3 has 13 amino acids. CDR1 is ENHRY and CDR2 is SYGVKD in the germline V gene. The CDR3 nucleotides read TGTGCCATCGGGCAGGGATGGAACACTGAAGCTTTCTTT. Translating it yields CAIGQGWNTEAFF.